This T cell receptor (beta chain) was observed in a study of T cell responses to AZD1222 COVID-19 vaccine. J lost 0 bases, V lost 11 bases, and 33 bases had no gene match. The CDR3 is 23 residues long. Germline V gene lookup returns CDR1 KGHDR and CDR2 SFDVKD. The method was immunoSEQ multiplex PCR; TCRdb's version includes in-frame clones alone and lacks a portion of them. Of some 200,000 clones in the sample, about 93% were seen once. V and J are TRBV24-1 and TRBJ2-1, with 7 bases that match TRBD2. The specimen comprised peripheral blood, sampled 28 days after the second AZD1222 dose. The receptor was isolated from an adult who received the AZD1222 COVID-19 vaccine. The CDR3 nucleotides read TGTGCCATCTCCCAACCGCCGCATTCAGCTGCGAAAGCGGGGCAGAGCTCCTACAATGAGCAGTTCTTC. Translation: CAISQPPHSAAKAGQSSYNEQFF.